The clone carrying this T cell receptor beta chain was observed once. This entry is derived from a study of blood T cells in healthy people across ages. CDR1 is DFQATT, CDR2 SNEGSKA, per germline (reference sequence). V was pared by 2 bases and J by 5 bases, with 8 bases of the junction left unmatched. This CDR3 comprises 14 residues. Using a J-beta primer mix together with a sample-barcoded 5' primer, a second PCR was run for roughly 7 to 11 cycles. TCRdb reprocessed the 5' RACE reads via MiXCR and lists one record per CDR3 protein. Here the sample spans about 1,400,000 distinct CDR3 sequences, about 43% being singletons.

The chain couples TRBV20-1 to TRBJ2-7; the match to TRBD2 covers 8 bases. Sequencing was carried out using blood. This clonotype was sampled from a woman aged 18-29 years in good health. The CDR3 sequence is CSARMGAGVHEQYF. CDR3 nucleotide sequence: TGCAGTGCTAGAATGGGAGCGGGAGTCCACGAGCAGTACTTC.